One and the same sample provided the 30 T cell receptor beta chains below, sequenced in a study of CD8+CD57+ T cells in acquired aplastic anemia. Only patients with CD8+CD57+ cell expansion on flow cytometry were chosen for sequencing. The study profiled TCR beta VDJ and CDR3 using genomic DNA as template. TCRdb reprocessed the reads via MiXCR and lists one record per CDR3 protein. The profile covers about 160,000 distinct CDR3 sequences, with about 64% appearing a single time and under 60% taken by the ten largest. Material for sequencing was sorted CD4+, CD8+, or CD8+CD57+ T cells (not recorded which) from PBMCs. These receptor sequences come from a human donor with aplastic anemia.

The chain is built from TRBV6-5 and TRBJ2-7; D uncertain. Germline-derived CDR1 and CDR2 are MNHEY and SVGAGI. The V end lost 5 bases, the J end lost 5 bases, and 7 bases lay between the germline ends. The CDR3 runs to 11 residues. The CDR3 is CASSRRDEQYV. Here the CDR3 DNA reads TGTGCCAGCAGTCGTAGAGACGAGCAGTACGTC.

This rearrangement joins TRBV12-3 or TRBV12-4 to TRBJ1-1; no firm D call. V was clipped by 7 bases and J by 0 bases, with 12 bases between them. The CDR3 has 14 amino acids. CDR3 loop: CASTSMVLNTEAFF. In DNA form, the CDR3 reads TGTGCCAGCACCAGCATGGTTTTGAACACTGAAGCTTTCTTT.

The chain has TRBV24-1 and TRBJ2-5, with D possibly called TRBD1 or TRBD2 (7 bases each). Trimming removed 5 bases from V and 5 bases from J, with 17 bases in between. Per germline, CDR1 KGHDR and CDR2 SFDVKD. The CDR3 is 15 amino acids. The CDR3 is CATSAGRGGRETQYF. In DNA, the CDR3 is TGTGCCACCAGTGCCGGCAGGGGGGGCCGGGAGACCCAGTACTTC.

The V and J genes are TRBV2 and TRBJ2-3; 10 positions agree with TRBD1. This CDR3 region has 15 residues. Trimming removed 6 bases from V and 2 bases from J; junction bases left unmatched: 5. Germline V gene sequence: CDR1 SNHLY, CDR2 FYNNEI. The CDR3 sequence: CASSPTGGHTDTQYF. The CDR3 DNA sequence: TGTGCCAGCAGCCCGACAGGGGGCCACACAGATACGCAGTATTTT.

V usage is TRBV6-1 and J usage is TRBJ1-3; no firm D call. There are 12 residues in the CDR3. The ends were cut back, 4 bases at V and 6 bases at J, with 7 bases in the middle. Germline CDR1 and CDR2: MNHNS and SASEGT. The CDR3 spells CASSGTANTIYF. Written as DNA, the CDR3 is TGTGCCAGCAGTGGCACGGCAAACACCATATATTTT.

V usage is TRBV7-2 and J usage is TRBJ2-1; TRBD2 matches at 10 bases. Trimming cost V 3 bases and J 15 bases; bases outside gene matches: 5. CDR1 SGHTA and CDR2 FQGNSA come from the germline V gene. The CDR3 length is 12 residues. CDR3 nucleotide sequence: TGTGCCAGCAGCTTCCTAGCGGGAGTTGGGTTCTTC. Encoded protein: CASSFLAGVGFF.

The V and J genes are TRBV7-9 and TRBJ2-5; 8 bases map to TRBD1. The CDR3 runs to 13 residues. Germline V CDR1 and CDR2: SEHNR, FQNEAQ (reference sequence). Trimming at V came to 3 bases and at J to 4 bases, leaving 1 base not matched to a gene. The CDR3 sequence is CASSFGQGETQYF. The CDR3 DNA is TGTGCCAGCAGCTTCGGACAGGGAGAGACCCAGTACTTC.

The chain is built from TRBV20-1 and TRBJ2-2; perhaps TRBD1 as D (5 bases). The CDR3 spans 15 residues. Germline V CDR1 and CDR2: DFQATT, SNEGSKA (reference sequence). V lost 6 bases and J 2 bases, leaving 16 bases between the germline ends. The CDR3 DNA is TGCAGTGCCCCCGCCCCAGGGTTAAACACCGGGGAGCTGTTTTTT. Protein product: CSAPAPGLNTGELFF.

Here the CDR3 DNA reads TGCGCCAGCAGCTCCGGACAGGGCAATGAAGCTTTCTTT. This gives the protein CASSSGQGNEAFF. The rearrangement links TRBV5-1 to TRBJ1-1; TRBD1 matches 8 bases. This CDR3 comprises 13 residues. V dropped 3 bases and J dropped 7; count of bases not matched to a gene: 5. The germline gives CDR1 SGHRS, CDR2 YFSETQ.

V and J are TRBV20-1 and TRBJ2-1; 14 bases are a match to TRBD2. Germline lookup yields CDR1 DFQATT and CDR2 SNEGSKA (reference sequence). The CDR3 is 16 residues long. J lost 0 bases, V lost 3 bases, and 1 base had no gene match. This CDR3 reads CSARGTSGSSYNEQFF. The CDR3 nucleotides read TGCAGTGCTAGGGGGACTAGCGGGAGCTCCTACAATGAGCAGTTCTTC.

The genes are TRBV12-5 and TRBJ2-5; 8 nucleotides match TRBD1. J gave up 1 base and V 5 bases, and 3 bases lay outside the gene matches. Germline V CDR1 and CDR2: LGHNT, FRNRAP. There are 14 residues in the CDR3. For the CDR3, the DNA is TGTGCTAGTGGTCCCGGGACAGGCCAAGAGACCCAGTACTTC. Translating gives CASGPGTGQETQYF.

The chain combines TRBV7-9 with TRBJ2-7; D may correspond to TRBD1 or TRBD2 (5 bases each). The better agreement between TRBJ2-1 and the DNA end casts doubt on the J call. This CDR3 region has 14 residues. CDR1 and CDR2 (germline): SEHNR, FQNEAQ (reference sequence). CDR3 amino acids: CASSSPGSYNEQFF. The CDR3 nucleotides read TGTGCCAGCAGCTCACCAGGGAGCTACAATGAGCAGTTCTTC.

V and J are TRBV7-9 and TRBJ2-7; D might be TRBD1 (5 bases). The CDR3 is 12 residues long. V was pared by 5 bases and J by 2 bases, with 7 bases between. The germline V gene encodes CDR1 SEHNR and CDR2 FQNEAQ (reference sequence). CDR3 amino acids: CASSIQAYEQYF. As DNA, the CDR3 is TGTGCCAGCAGCATACAGGCCTACGAGCAGTACTTC.

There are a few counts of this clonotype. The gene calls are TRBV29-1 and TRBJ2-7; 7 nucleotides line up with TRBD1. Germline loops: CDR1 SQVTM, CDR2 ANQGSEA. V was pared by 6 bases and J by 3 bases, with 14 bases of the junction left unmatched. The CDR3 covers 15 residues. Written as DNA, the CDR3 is TGCAGCGTAGCAGGGACAGAACTTAGCCTCTACGAGCAGTACTTC. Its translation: CSVAGTELSLYEQYF.

CDR3 loop: CASSITTGNEAFF. DNA for the CDR3: TGTGCCAGTAGTATAACGACAGGGAATGAAGCTTTCTTT. This rearrangement joins TRBV19 to TRBJ1-1, with TRBD1 identical over 7 bases. Losses at the gene ends were 2 bases for V and 7 bases for J; bases not matched to a gene: 4. The germline V gene has CDR1 LNHDA and CDR2 SQIVND (reference sequence). The CDR3 covers 13 residues.

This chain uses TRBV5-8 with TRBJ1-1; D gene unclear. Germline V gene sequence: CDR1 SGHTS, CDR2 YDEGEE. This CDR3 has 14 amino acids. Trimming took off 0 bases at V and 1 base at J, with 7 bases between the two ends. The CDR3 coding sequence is TGTGCCAGCAGCTTGGGACTCTCGAACACTGAAGCTTTCTTT. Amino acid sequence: CASSLGLSNTEAFF.

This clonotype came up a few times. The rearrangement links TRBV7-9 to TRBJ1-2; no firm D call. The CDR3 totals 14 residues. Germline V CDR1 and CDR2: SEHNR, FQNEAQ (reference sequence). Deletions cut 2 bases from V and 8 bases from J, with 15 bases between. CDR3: CASSLPDGYEGYTF. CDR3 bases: TGTGCCAGCAGCTTACCCGACGGGTATGAAGGCTACACCTTC.

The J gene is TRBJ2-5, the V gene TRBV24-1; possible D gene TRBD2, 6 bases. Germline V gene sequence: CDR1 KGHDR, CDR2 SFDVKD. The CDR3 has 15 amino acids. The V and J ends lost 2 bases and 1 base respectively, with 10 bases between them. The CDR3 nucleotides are TGTGCCACCAGTGATTCCCGGACTACCCAAGAGACCCAGTACTTC. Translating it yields CATSDSRTTQETQYF.

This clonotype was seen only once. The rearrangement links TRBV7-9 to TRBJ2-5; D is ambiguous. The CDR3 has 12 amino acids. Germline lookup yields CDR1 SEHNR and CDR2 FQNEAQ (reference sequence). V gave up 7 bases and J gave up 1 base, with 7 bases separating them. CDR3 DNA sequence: TGTGCCAGCACCACCTCCCAAGAGACCCAGTACTTC. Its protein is CASTTSQETQYF. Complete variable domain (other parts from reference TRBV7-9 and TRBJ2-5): DTGVSQNPRHKITKRGQNVTFRCDPISEHNRLYWYRQTLGQGPEFLTYFQNEAQLEKSRLLSDRFSAERPKGSFSTLEIQRTEQGDSAMYLCASTTSQETQYFGPGTRLLVL.

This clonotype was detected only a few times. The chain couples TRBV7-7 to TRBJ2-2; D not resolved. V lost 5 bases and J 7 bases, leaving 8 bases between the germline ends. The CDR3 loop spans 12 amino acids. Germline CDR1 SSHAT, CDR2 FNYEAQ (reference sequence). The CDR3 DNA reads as TGTGCCAGCAGCCCGGAGAGCGGGGAGCTGTTTTTT. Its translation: CASSPESGELFF.

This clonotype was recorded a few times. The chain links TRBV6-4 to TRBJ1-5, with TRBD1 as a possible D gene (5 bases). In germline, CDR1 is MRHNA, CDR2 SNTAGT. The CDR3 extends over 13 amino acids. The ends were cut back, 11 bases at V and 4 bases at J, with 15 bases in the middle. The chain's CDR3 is CAGGGDENQPQHF. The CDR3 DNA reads TGTGCCGGTGGTGGGGACGAAAATCAGCCCCAGCATTTT.

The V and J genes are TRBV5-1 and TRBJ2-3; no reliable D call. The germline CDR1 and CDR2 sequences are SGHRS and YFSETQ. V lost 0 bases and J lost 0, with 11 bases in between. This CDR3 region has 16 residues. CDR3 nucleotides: TGCGCCAGCAGCTTGGGTGACGCCTCTAGCACAGATACGCAGTATTTT. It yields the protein CASSLGDASSTDTQYF.

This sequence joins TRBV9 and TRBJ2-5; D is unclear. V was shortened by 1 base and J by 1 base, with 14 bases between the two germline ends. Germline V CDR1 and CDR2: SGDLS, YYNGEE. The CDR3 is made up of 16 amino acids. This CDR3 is CASSVLSGLGQETQYF. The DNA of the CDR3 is TGTGCCAGCAGCGTATTGTCAGGCCTAGGCCAAGAGACCCAGTACTTC.

The CDR3 sequence is CASKPTGNEQYF. The CDR3 nucleotides are TGTGCCAGCAAACCGACAGGGAACGAGCAGTACTTC. V gene TRBV12-3 or TRBV12-4 combines with J gene TRBJ2-7; 7 nucleotides line up with TRBD1. The CDR3 consists of 12 residues. After removal of 7 bases from V and 5 bases from J, the junction contained 5 bases not matched to a gene.

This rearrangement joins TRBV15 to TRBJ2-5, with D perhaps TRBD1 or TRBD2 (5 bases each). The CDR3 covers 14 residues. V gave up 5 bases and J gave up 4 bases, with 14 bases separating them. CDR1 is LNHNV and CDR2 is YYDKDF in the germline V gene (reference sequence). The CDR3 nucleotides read TGTGCCACCAGCGTAGCAGCCGGGACAGAGACCCAGTACTTC. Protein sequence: CATSVAAGTETQYF.

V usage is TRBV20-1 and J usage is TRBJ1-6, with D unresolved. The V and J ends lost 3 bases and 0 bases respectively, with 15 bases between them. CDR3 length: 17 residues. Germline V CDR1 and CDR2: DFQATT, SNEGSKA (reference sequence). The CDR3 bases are TGCAGTGCTAGGGGGTCGGCGGGCAGCTCCTATAATTCACCCCTCCACTTT. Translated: CSARGSAGSSYNSPLHF.

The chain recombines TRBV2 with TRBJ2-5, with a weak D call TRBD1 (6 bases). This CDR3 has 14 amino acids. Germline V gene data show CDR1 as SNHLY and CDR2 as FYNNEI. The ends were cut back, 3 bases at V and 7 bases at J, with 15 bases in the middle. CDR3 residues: CASSDRVGALTQYF. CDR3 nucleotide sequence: TGTGCCAGCAGTGATCGGGTGGGGGCTTTGACCCAGTACTTC.

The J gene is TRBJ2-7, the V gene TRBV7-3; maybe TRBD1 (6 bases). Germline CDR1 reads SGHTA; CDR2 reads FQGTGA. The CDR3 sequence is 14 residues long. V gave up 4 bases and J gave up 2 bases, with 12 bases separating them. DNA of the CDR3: TGTGCCAGCAGCTCCGGGACACCGCCCTACGAGCAGTACTTC. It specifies CASSSGTPPYEQYF.

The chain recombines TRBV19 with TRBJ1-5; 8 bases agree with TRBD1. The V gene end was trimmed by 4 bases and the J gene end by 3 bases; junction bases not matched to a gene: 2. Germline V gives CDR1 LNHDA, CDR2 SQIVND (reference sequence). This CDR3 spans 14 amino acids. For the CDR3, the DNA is TGTGCCAGTAGTACGACAGGGGCCAATCAGCCCCAGCATTTT. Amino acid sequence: CASSTTGANQPQHF.

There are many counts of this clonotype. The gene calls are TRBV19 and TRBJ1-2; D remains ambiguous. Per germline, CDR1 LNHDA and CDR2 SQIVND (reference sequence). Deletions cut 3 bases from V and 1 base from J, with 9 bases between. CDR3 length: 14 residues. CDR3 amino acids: CASSIDEHNYGYTF. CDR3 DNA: TGTGCCAGTAGTATTGATGAGCATAACTATGGCTACACCTTC.